The rows below give T cell receptor beta chains drawn from one sample of a study of CD8+ T cells in alopecia areata. Sequencing was performed with immunoSEQ multiplex PCR; in TCRdb, only in-frame clones are kept and a portion is missing. The sample comprises about 130,000 clones, approximately 48% of which are singletons, and approximately 18% rests with the top ten. Sequences were derived from CD8+ T cells sorted from blood, sampled at week 0. All receptors come from a human donor with alopecia areata. Each CDR3 is given without its conserved first and last residue. Clone size is given for some rows only: seen once, a few or many times, or a class if the clone is expanded.

clone_size j_call v_call cdr3_aa
NA TRBJ2-2 TRBV29-1 SVEDRLAGVPGELF
NA TRBJ1-2 TRBV19 ASGPGQGIHGYT
few TRBJ1-6 TRBV25-1 ASTPGTGVASPLH
once TRBJ1-2 TRBV27 ASSRSRGLGYT
NA TRBJ2-7 TRBV9 ASSVEGQADEQY
NA TRBJ1-4 TRBV30 AWSVIANEKLF
NA TRBJ2-4 TRBV4-3 ASSLRSGGENIQY
NA TRBJ1-1 TRBV27 ASSLGRTTEAF
few TRBJ1-5 TRBV5-6 ASSFWELGAQPQH
NA TRBJ2-3 TRBV6-4 ASSASGGPDTQY
few TRBJ1-1 TRBV5-1 ASSLARQGRGTEAF
NA TRBJ2-1 TRBV2 ASSGFGAGGNEQF
NA TRBJ1-5 TRBV27 ASTTGGLGQPQH
NA TRBJ2-1 TRBV11-2 ASSLFTSGGDGQF
NA TRBJ2-7 TRBV29-1 SVNTGTGAYEQY
NA TRBJ2-5 TRBV19 ASSIAPPRGGETQY
few TRBJ1-5 TRBV4-2 ASSQDLDRGQQPQH
NA TRBJ2-5 TRBV5-1 ASRPQGQGETQY
NA TRBJ2-2 TRBV7-7 ASSLRAATSNTGELF
NA TRBJ1-2 TRBV5-1 ASSLETGYGYT
NA TRBJ2-1 TRBV29-1 SERAGYNEQF
NA TRBJ2-6 TRBV29-1 SVVGQDSSGANVLT
few TRBJ2-5 TRBV7-2 ASSFAWGPTQETQY
NA TRBJ2-3 TRBV13 ASSDSPGPTDTQY
NA TRBJ2-7 TRBV25-1 ASSEFGTGKHYEQY
NA TRBJ2-3 TRBV5-6 ASSQRGVYSSSTDTQY
NA TRBJ2-2 TRBV4-1 ASSQERTGTTGELF